The 16 T cell receptor beta chains given below trace back to one sample, sequenced in a study of cytomegalovirus exposure and HLA in healthy donors. Primers for the PCR totalled 60 Vbeta and 13 Jbeta. Assay: immunoSEQ multiplex PCR; the TCRdb copy retains only in-frame clones and omits some. This table has approximately 180,000 clones, roughly 80% appearing once. The sequenced material came from PBMCs. The source of these receptors is a woman between 18 and 29 years old in good health and CMV-seronegative.

The chain joins TRBV11-2 to TRBJ2-1; 8 nucleotides align to TRBD2. Germline CDR1 is SGHAT and CDR2 is FQNNGV. Unmatched junction bases numbered 5, after V lost 2 bases and J lost 2 bases. The CDR3 loop spans 16 amino acids. CDR3 sequence reads: CASSLPGLGPYNEQFF. The CDR3 bases are TGTGCCAGCAGCTTACCGGGACTAGGCCCCTACAATGAGCAGTTCTTC.

The chain employs TRBV25-1 and TRBJ2-3, with D perhaps matching TRBD1 (6 bases). CDR1 is MGHDK, CDR2 SYGVNS, per germline. V lost 3 bases and J 5 bases, leaving 18 bases between the germline ends. The CDR3 covers 16 residues. The CDR3 reads CASSDPGQPEGDTQYF. The CDR3 DNA reads TGTGCCAGCAGTGATCCCGGACAGCCCGAAGGAGATACGCAGTATTTT.

The rearrangement links TRBV6-6 to TRBJ2-5; the match to TRBD2 covers 9 bases. The end of the DNA aligns better with TRBJ2-7, so the J call may be wrong. Per the germline V gene, CDR1 is MNHNY and CDR2 is SVGAGI (reference sequence). The CDR3 is 16 residues long. The CDR3 nucleotides read TGTGCCAGCAGTTACTCGCCTAGCGGGGATACCTACGAGCAGTACTTC. Protein: CASSYSPSGDTYEQYF.

The rearrangement links TRBV30 to TRBJ2-3, with no clear D. V lost 3 bases to trimming and J lost 7 bases, with 14 bases between them. This CDR3 has 13 amino acids. Germline V gene data show CDR1 as GTSNPN and CDR2 as SVGIG (reference sequence). The chain's CDR3 is CAWRGSGWNTQYF. The CDR3 bases are TGTGCCTGGAGGGGTTCAGGCTGGAATACGCAGTATTTT.

The J gene is TRBJ2-2, the V gene TRBV9, with a tentative D call TRBD2 (5 bases). Germline assignment: CDR1 SGDLS and CDR2 YYNGEE. V was shortened by 0 bases and J by 2 bases, with 11 bases between the two germline ends. This CDR3 is 16 amino acids long. CDR3 in DNA: TGTGCCAGCAGCGTAGTAGTAGCGACAAACACCGGGGAGCTGTTTTTT. This codes for CASSVVVATNTGELFF.

This chain uses TRBV10-3 with TRBJ1-1, with 7 bases fitting TRBD1. V gave up 3 bases and J gave up 1 base; unmatched junction bases: 5. Per the germline V gene, CDR1 is ENHRY and CDR2 is SYGVKD. The CDR3 sequence is 15 residues long. CDR3 residues: CAISDKGQENTEAFF. The CDR3 DNA reads TGTGCCATCAGTGATAAAGGACAGGAGAACACTGAAGCTTTCTTT.

The chain uses TRBV27 and TRBJ1-2; TRBD1 is a possible D gene (5 bases). This CDR3 region has 14 residues. CDR1 MNHEY and CDR2 SMNVEV come from the germline V gene (reference sequence). Trimming pared 3 bases from V and 6 bases from J, leaving 14 bases between. The CDR3 region is CASSFKPGSHGYTF. As DNA, the CDR3 is TGTGCCAGCAGTTTTAAACCAGGGTCCCATGGCTACACCTTC.

The CDR3 bases are TGCGCCAGCAGTCCCGGGGGACAAGAGACCCAGTACTTC. It is translated as CASSPGGQETQYF. This sequence joins TRBV10-2 and TRBJ2-5; possibly TRBD2 for D (6 bases). The V gene lost 5 bases and the J gene lost 2 bases, with 9 bases spanning the gap. Germline V gene sequence: CDR1 WSHSY, CDR2 SAAADI. The CDR3 is made up of 13 amino acids.

This clone was found once. The V gene is TRBV27, the J gene TRBJ2-2; possibly TRBD2 for D (5 bases). V gave up 6 bases and J gave up 2 bases, with 13 bases separating them. CDR1 is MNHEY and CDR2 is SMNVEV in the germline V gene (reference sequence). This CDR3 spans 15 amino acids. Here the CDR3 DNA reads TGTGCCAGCAGAGCTCGGACTGCTAACACCGGGGAGCTGTTTTTT. It specifies CASRARTANTGELFF.

J is TRBJ2-5 and V is TRBV13; 9 nucleotides align to TRBD1. Germline V gene data show CDR1 as PRHDT and CDR2 as FYEKMQ (reference sequence). Trimming at V came to 6 bases and at J to 2 bases, leaving 7 bases not matched to a gene. This CDR3 spans 15 amino acids. The DNA for the CDR3 is TGTGCCAGCAGTTTCGGGACAGGGAAACAAGAGACCCAGTACTTC. It translates to CASSFGTGKQETQYF.

This clone was seen a few times. This chain links TRBV5-1 with TRBJ2-2; no reliable D call. The CDR3 extends over 15 amino acids. Trimming stripped 2 bases from V and 4 bases from J, with 12 bases between. Germline assignment: CDR1 SGHRS and CDR2 YFSETQ. The CDR3 DNA follows: TGCGCCAGCAGCTTCCTTGGCTCGGGCACCGGGGAGCTGTTTTTT. Its protein product is CASSFLGSGTGELFF.

V usage is TRBV28 and J usage is TRBJ1-5; D gene uncertain. Germline values: CDR1 MDHEN, CDR2 SYDVKM. The CDR3 covers 13 residues. With 5 bases removed from V and 6 bases from J, the gap between germline ends came to 11 bases. The CDR3, as DNA: TGTGCCAGCAGTCGGGAGTTGGGTCAGCCCCAGCATTTT. Translated: CASSRELGQPQHF.

This chain links TRBV28 with TRBJ2-1, with 14 bases aligning to TRBD2. The length of the CDR3 is 15 residues. The ends lost 5 bases at V and 8 bases at J; junction bases unmatched: 5. The germline V gene encodes CDR1 MDHEN and CDR2 SYDVKM. The CDR3 loop reads CASSLGTSGSYEQFF. In DNA form, the CDR3 reads TGTGCCAGCAGTCTTGGGACTAGCGGGAGCTATGAGCAGTTCTTC.

V is TRBV6-1 and J is TRBJ1-2; D is ambiguous. Germline CDR1 and CDR2: MNHNS and SASEGT. The CDR3 loop spans 15 amino acids. V was pared by 7 bases and J by 4 bases, with 19 bases between. CDR3 bases: TGTGCCAGCAATGGAGGGTGGGGTTCCCTCTATGGCTACACCTTC. It specifies CASNGGWGSLYGYTF.

The V gene is TRBV29-1, the J gene TRBJ2-7, with D perhaps TRBD1 (6 bases). The V end was cut by 6 bases, the J end by 4 bases, with 10 bases between. Germline assignment: CDR1 SQVTM and CDR2 ANQGSEA. This CDR3 is built from 11 residues. The CDR3 sequence: CSVAQGYEQYV. CDR3 nucleotides: TGCAGCGTAGCACAGGGATACGAGCAGTACGTC.

The chain joins TRBV30 to TRBJ2-7; 7 nucleotides agree with TRBD2. Germline CDR1 is GTSNPN and CDR2 is SVGIG (reference sequence). The junction had 8 bases not matched to a gene; V was cut back by 0 bases and J by 3 bases. The CDR3 loop spans 15 amino acids. CDR3 sequence (DNA): TGTGCCTGGAGTGTAATCCGGCTAGCGGTCTACGAGCAGTACTTC. Protein product: CAWSVIRLAVYEQYF.